The sample holds many counts of the clone carrying this T cell receptor beta chain. Antigen: not known. The source of the sample is a study of T cell repertoires in cytomegalovirus infection. Broader study findings: Individuals carrying CMV plus the relevant HLA were identified by cumulative frequency of public TCR beta families. The study found HLA-C-restricted CMV-specific TCR beta clonotypes dominating the ex vivo response.

TCRdb reanalysed the reads using MiXCR and keeps one entry per CDR3 protein. The sample gives around 100,000 distinct CDR3 sequences, about 9.4% of which show up once; 25% to 40% is in the top ten. The clonotype comes from a human donor in good health (CMV status not recorded). Some clones in this sample may be carry-over from other donors' samples. The sample comprised PBMCs, sequenced either directly or after in vitro stimulation (not recorded which).

CDR3 amino acids: CASSPGFNEQFF. The CDR3 DNA follows: TGTGCCAGCAGCCCGGGATTCAATGAGCAGTTCTTC. The chain uses TRBV7-9 and TRBJ2-1, with D possibly being TRBD2 (5 bases). V was clipped by 5 bases and J by 6 bases, with 8 bases between them. CDR3 length: 12 residues. Looked up from germline, CDR1 is SEHNR and CDR2 is FQNEAQ (reference sequence).